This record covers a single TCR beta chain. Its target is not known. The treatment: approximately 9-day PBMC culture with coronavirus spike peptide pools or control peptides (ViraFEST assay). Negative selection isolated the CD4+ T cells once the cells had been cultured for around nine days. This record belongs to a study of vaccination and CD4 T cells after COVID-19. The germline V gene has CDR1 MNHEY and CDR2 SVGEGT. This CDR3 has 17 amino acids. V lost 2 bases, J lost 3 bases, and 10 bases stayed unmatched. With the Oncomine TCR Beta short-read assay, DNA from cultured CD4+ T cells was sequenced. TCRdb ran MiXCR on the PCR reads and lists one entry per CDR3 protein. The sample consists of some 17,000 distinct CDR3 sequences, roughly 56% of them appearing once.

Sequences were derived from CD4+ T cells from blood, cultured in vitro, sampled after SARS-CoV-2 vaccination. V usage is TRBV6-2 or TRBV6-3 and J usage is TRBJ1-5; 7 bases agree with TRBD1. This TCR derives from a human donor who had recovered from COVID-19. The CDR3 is CASSYQGGLSYNQPQHF. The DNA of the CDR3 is TGTGCCAGCAGTTACCAGGGGGGGTTGAGTTACAATCAGCCCCAGCATTTT.